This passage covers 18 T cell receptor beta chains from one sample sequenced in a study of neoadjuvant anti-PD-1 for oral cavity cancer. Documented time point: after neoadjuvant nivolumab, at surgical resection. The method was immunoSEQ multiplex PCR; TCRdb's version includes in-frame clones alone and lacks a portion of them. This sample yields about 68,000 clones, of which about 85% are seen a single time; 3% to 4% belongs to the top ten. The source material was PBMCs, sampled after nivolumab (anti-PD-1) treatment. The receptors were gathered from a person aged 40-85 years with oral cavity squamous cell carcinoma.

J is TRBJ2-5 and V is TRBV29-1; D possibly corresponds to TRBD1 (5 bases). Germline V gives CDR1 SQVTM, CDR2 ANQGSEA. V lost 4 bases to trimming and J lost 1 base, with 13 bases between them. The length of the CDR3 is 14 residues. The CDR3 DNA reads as TGCAGCGTTGTTGGTATAGGGGCCCAAGAGACCCAGTACTTC. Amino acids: CSVVGIGAQETQYF.

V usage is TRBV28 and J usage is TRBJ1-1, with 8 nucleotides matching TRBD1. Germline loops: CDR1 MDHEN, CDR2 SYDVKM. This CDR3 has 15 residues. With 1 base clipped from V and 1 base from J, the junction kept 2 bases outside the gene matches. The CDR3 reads CASSLSTGGNTEAFF. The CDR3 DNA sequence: TGTGCCAGCAGTTTATCTACAGGGGGGAACACTGAAGCTTTCTTT.

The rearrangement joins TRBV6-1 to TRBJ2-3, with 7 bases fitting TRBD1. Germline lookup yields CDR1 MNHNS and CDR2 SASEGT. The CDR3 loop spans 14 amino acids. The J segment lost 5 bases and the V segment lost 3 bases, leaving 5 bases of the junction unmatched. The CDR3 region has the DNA TGTGCCAGCAGTGACAGGGGGTTAAAAGATACGCAGTATTTT. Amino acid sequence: CASSDRGLKDTQYF.

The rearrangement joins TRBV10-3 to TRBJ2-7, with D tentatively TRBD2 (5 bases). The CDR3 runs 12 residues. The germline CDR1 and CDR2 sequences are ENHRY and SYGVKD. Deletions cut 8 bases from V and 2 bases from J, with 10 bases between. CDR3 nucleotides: TGTGCCATCCGGACTGAGACCTACGAGCAGTACTTC. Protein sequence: CAIRTETYEQYF.

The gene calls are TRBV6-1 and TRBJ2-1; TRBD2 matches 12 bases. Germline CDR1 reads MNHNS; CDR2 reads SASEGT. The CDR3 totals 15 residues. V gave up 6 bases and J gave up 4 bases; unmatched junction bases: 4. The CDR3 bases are TGTGCCAGCAGACCGGGACTAGCGGGTTACAATGAGCAGTTCTTC. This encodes CASRPGLAGYNEQFF.

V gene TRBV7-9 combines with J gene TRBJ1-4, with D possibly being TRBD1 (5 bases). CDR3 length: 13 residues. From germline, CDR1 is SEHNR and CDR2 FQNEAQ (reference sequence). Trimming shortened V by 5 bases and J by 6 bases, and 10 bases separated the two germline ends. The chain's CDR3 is CASSREGDEKLFF. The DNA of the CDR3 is TGTGCCAGCAGCCGTGAAGGGGATGAAAAACTGTTTTTT.

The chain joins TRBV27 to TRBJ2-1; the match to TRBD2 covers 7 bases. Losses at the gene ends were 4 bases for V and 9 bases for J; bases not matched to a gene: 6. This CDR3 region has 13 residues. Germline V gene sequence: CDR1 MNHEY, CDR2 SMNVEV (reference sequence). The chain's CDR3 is CASSSGGSREQFF. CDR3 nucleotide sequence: TGTGCCAGCAGTTCTGGCGGGAGCCGTGAGCAGTTCTTC.

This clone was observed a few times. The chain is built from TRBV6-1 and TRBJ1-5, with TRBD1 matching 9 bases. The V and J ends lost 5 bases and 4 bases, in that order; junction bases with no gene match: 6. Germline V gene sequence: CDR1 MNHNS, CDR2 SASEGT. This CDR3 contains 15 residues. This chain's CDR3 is CASSITGTGNQPQHF. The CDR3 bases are TGTGCCAGCAGTATAACCGGGACAGGGAATCAGCCCCAGCATTTT.

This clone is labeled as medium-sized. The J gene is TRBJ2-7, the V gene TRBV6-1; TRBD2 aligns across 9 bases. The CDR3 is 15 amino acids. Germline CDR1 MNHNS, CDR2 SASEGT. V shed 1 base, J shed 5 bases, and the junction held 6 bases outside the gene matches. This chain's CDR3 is CASSEVSSGIDEQYF. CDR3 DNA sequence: TGTGCCAGCAGTGAAGTATCTAGCGGGATCGACGAGCAGTACTTC.

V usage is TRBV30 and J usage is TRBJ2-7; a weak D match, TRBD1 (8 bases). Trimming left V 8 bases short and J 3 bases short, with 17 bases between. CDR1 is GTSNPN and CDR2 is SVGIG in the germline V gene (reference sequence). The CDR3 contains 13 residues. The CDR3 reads CALRQGRDYEQYF. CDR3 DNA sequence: TGTGCCCTCCGACAGGGGAGGGACTACGAGCAGTACTTC.

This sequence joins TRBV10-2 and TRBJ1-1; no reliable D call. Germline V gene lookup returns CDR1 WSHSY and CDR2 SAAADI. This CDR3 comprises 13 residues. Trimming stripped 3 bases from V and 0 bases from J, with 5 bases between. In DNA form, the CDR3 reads TGCGCCAGCAGTGAACCCCTGAACACTGAAGCTTTCTTT. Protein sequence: CASSEPLNTEAFF.

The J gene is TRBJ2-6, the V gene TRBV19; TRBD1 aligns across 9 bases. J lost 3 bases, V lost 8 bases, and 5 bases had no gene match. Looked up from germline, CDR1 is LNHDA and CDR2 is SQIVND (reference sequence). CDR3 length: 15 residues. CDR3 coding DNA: TGTGCCAGTGGGACAGGGACGTTTGGGGCCAACGTCCTGACTTTC. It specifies CASGTGTFGANVLTF.

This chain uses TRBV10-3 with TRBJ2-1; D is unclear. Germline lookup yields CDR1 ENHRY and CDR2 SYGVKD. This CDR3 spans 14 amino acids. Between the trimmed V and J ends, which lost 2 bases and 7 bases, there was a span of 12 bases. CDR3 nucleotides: TGTGCCATCAGTGAGATGGGTAGCTTTAATGAGCAGTTCTTC. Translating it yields CAISEMGSFNEQFF.

CDR3 region: CASSLSPIIGEAFF. CDR3 nucleotide sequence: TGTGCCAGCAGCTTAAGCCCAATAATTGGTGAAGCTTTCTTT. The chain recombines TRBV11-1 with TRBJ1-1, with D uncertain. The germline V gene has CDR1 SGHAT and CDR2 FQDESV (reference sequence). The V end was cut by 2 bases, the J end by 7 bases, with 14 bases between. CDR3 length: 14 amino acids.

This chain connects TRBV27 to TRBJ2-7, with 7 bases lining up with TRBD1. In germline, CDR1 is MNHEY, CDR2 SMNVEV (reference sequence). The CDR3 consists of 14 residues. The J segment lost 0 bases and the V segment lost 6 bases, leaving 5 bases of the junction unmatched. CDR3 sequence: CASSLTGSSYEQYF. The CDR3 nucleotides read TGTGCCAGCAGCCTGACAGGGAGCTCCTACGAGCAGTACTTC.

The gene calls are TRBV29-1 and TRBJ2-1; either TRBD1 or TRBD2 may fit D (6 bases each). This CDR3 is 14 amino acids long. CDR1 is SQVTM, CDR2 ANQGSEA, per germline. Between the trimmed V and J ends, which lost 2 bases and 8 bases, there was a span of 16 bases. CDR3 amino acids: CSVEPKQGGYEQFF. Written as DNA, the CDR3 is TGCAGCGTTGAACCTAAACAGGGAGGCTATGAGCAGTTCTTC.

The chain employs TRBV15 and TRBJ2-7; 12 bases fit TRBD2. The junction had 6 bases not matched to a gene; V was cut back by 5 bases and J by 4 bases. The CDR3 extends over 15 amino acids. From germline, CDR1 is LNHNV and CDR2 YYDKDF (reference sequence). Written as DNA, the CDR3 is TGTGCCACCAGCCACCTAGCGGGAGGGGGGTACGAGCAGTACTTC. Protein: CATSHLAGGGYEQYF.

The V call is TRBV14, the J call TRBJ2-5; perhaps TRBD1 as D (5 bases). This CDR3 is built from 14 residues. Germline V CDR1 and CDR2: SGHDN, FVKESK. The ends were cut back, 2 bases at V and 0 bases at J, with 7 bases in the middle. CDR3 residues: CASSQLDNQETQYF. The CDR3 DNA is TGTGCCAGCAGCCAACTGGACAACCAAGAGACCCAGTACTTC.